Listed here are 7 T cell receptor beta chains from one sample, sequenced in a study of OX40 agonist ivuxolimab in advanced cancers. TCRdb keeps only in-frame clones here, not all; method: immunoSEQ multiplex PCR. This table has some 95,000 clones, approximately 90% appearing once. Source: CD4+ or CD8+ T cells sorted from blood, taken in a trial of the OX40 agonist ivuxolimab. These receptors came from an adult with an advanced solid tumor such as melanoma, head and neck, liver or kidney cancer.

CDR3 amino acids: CASRGGDRVISPLHF. The DNA for the CDR3 is TGTGCCAGCAGGGGGGGGGACAGGGTAATTTCACCCCTCCACTTT. The J gene is TRBJ1-6, the V gene TRBV28; 9 bases fit TRBD1. This CDR3 has 15 amino acids. From germline, CDR1 is MDHEN and CDR2 SYDVKM. Trimming took 6 bases from V and 9 from J; bases not matched to a gene: 9.

J is TRBJ1-2 and V is TRBV5-1; perhaps TRBD1 as D (5 bases). The CDR3 length is 16 residues. V gave up 0 bases and J gave up 1 base, with 13 bases separating them. The germline V gene encodes CDR1 SGHRS and CDR2 YFSETQ. In DNA, the CDR3 is TGCGCCAGCAGCTTGGGAGGGTCGACAGTTAACTATGGCTACACCTTC. Its protein product is CASSLGGSTVNYGYTF.

The chain combines TRBV9 with TRBJ1-2; unclear D gene. V was cut by 0 bases and J by 8 bases, with 20 bases left in between. This CDR3 comprises 16 residues. The germline gives CDR1 SGDLS, CDR2 YYNGEE. As DNA, the CDR3 is TGTGCCAGCAGCGTAGGGGCCGCGGCAGAATCGGAAGGCTACACCTTC. Protein sequence: CASSVGAAAESEGYTF.

This clone appeared once. This rearrangement joins TRBV5-6 to TRBJ2-3; no definite D call. Germline V gene sequence: CDR1 SGHDT, CDR2 YYEEEE. With 2 bases removed from V and 3 bases from J, the gap between germline ends came to 7 bases. This CDR3 comprises 13 residues. The CDR3 DNA is TGTGCCAGCAGCTTAAGTACAACAGATACGCAGTATTTT. Protein: CASSLSTTDTQYF.

V gene TRBV5-1 combines with J gene TRBJ1-1; 7 bases are a match to TRBD1. With 1 base clipped from V and 5 bases from J, the junction kept 5 bases outside the gene matches. CDR3 length equals 14 residues. Germline CDR1 reads SGHRS; CDR2 reads YFSETQ. The DNA for the CDR3 is TGCGCCAGCAGCTTGACAGGGGTAGATACTGAAGCTTTCTTT. Its translation is CASSLTGVDTEAFF.

This clone was seen only once. The chain joins TRBV6-5 to TRBJ1-1; D might be TRBD1 (6 bases). Germline CDR1 is MNHEY and CDR2 is SVGAGI. The CDR3 has 15 amino acids. V dropped 2 bases and J dropped 1 base, with 11 bases sitting between them. This CDR3 reads CASSYPGTPNTEAFF. The DNA for the CDR3 is TGTGCCAGCAGTTACCCAGGGACACCGAACACTGAAGCTTTCTTT.

The rearrangement uses TRBV6-5 and TRBJ1-2, with 8 bases that match TRBD1. V gave up 5 bases and J gave up 5 bases; unmatched junction bases: 7. There are 14 residues in the CDR3. CDR1 is MNHEY and CDR2 is SVGAGI in the germline V gene. CDR3 sequence: CASSGGQAIYGYTF. The CDR3, as DNA: TGTGCCAGCAGTGGGGGACAGGCAATATATGGCTACACCTTC.